Shown below are 27 T cell receptor beta chains from a single sample sequenced in a study of T cells in Graves' hyperthyroidism and ophthalmopathy. The CDR3 regions of TCR beta were amplified from RNA transcripts. The HTBI primer set was used in a first-round RT-PCR of the TCR CDR3. A single record per CDR3 protein comes from TCRdb applying MiXCR to the multiplex PCR reads. The table lists approximately 510,000 distinct CDR3 sequences, approximately 49% of them singletons. Source material: peripheral blood or thyroid tissue (not recorded which). These receptors were obtained from an adult woman with Graves' disease, either hyperthyroidism or ophthalmopathy (not recorded which).

This clonotype was found many times. The chain links TRBV10-3 to TRBJ1-5; the match to TRBD1 covers 7 bases. The V gene's germline CDR1 is ENHRY and CDR2 SYGVKD. The CDR3 is 14 residues long. Trimming removed 3 bases from V and 1 base from J; junction bases left unmatched: 0. CDR3 DNA sequence: TGTGCCATCAGTGAACAGGGGAGCAATCAGCCCCAGCATTTT. Its protein is CAISEQGSNQPQHF.

The V and J genes are TRBV7-3 and TRBJ1-2, with a tentative D call TRBD1 (5 bases). V was pared by 4 bases and J by 7 bases, with 25 bases between. Per the germline V gene, CDR1 is SGHTA and CDR2 is FQGTGA. The CDR3 extends over 17 amino acids. The CDR3 here is CASSSIPYRPPQRGYTF. CDR3 sequence (DNA): TGTGCCAGCAGCTCGATCCCTTACAGGCCCCCCCAGCGTGGCTACACCTTC.

The rearrangement joins TRBV7-9 to TRBJ1-3; D ambiguous. In germline, CDR1 is SEHNR, CDR2 FQNEAQ (reference sequence). The CDR3 is 17 residues long. The V gene lost 3 bases and the J gene lost 0 bases, with 15 bases spanning the gap. CDR3 sequence reads: CASSLPSGRNSGNTIYF. The CDR3, as DNA: TGTGCCAGCAGCTTGCCCAGTGGTCGAAACTCTGGAAACACCATATATTTT. Complete variable domain (other parts from reference TRBV7-9 and TRBJ1-3): DTGVSQNPRHKITKRGQNVTFRCDPISEHNRLYWYRQTLGQGPEFLTYFQNEAQLEKSRLLSDRFSAERPKGSFSTLEIQRTEQGDSAMYLCASSLPSGRNSGNTIYFGEGSWLTVV.

The V and J genes are TRBV20-1 and TRBJ1-2, with D perhaps TRBD1 (5 bases). The CDR3 extends over 12 amino acids. From germline, CDR1 is DFQATT and CDR2 SNEGSKA (reference sequence). Trimming stripped 1 base from V and 7 bases from J, with 10 bases between. The CDR3 here is CSARVGTGGYTF. The CDR3 region has the DNA TGCAGTGCTAGAGTGGGGACCGGTGGCTACACCTTC.

J is TRBJ1-2 and V is TRBV7-9; 8 bases fit TRBD1. The trim removed 5 bases at V and 8 bases at J, leaving 7 bases unmatched. This CDR3 is 13 amino acids long. Germline CDR1 is SEHNR and CDR2 is FQNEAQ (reference sequence). CDR3 loop: CASSQDRVGGYTF. DNA for the CDR3: TGTGCCAGCAGCCAGGACAGGGTGGGAGGCTACACCTTC.

The rearrangement links TRBV7-9 to TRBJ1-2, with D tentatively TRBD1 (5 bases). The V and J ends lost 6 bases and 4 bases respectively, with 15 bases between them. Germline V gene sequence: CDR1 SEHNR, CDR2 FQNEAQ (reference sequence). The CDR3 has 14 residues. CDR3 sequence: CASSQGRNLYGYTF. For the CDR3, the DNA is TGTGCCAGCAGTCAGGGACGGAACCTCTATGGCTACACCTTC.

This clonotype was counted ten times or more. V usage is TRBV9 and J usage is TRBJ1-6; tentative D call: TRBD1 (5 bases). Germline lookup yields CDR1 SGDLS and CDR2 YYNGEE. The CDR3 runs 16 residues. V lost 4 bases and J 8 bases, leaving 19 bases between the germline ends. CDR3 DNA sequence: TGTGCCAGCAGCCTCCGCCCCTCGGGGGTATATTCACCCCTCCACTTT. This encodes CASSLRPSGVYSPLHF.

This clonotype appeared many times. The chain has TRBV11-2 and TRBJ2-7, with D possibly matching TRBD2 (6 bases). Looked up from germline, CDR1 is SGHAT and CDR2 is FQNNGV. V lost 5 bases, J lost 3 bases, and 20 bases lay in between. The CDR3 is 16 amino acids. CDR3 bases: TGTGCCAGCAGCCCACTGCCTAGCCGGCGGGGCTACGAGCAGTACTTC. This translates into CASSPLPSRRGYEQYF.

In its sample, this clonotype was seen many times. The genes are TRBV29-1 and TRBJ1-2; unclear D gene. The CDR3 runs to 14 residues. Trimming stripped 3 bases from V and 2 bases from J, with 13 bases between. From germline, CDR1 is SQVTM and CDR2 ANQGSEA. The CDR3 is CSVDRGLFNYGYTF. CDR3 DNA sequence: TGCAGCGTTGATCGCGGTTTGTTCAACTATGGCTACACCTTC.

The gene calls are TRBV2 and TRBJ2-7; D perhaps matches TRBD1 (5 bases). Germline CDR1 is SNHLY and CDR2 is FYNNEI. The CDR3 sequence is 13 residues long. V shed 5 bases and J shed 2 bases, with 10 bases lying between them. CDR3 in amino acids: CASSWTPTYEQYF. In DNA, the CDR3 is TGTGCCAGCAGTTGGACACCTACCTACGAGCAGTACTTC.

This clonotype was observed at least ten times. This chain joins TRBV11-2 and TRBJ2-2, with 9 bases matching TRBD1. The CDR3 spans 17 residues. The ends lost 1 base at V and 2 bases at J; junction bases unmatched: 5. Per germline, CDR1 SGHAT and CDR2 FQNNGV. The CDR3 DNA is TGTGCCAGCAGCTTAGTCAACAGGGGGCCTAACACCGGGGAGCTGTTTTTT. Amino acids: CASSLVNRGPNTGELFF.

As regards this clonotype: In this CDR3 the conserved last residue, phenylalanine or tryptophan, is missing, so a read error is likely. The chain links TRBV6-1 to TRBJ1-5, with unresolved D. The CDR3 has 15 residues. The V and J ends lost 5 bases and 3 bases respectively, with 14 bases between them. Germline V CDR1 and CDR2: MNHNS, SASEGT. CDR3 DNA sequence: TGTGCCAGCAGTTCCAAGGGCCCAAACAATCAGCCCCAGCATTTG. It specifies CASSSKGPNNQPQHL.

The chain combines TRBV29-1 with TRBJ2-2, with 7 bases fitting TRBD1. CDR3 length: 16 residues. The germline gives CDR1 SQVTM, CDR2 ANQGSEA. V shed 7 bases, J shed 2 bases, and the junction held 13 bases outside the gene matches. The CDR3 sequence: CSASSPGTVNTGELFF. Written as DNA, the CDR3 is TGCAGCGCCAGCAGCCCAGGGACAGTCAACACCGGGGAGCTGTTTTTT.

This clonotype came up many times. The chain carries TRBV2 and TRBJ1-2, with D unclear. Germline V gene sequence: CDR1 SNHLY, CDR2 FYNNEI. V was shortened by 6 bases and J by 6 bases, with 17 bases between the two germline ends. This CDR3 has 14 amino acids. The CDR3 here is CASRVDPGGNGYTF. For the CDR3, the DNA is TGTGCCAGCAGAGTGGATCCAGGAGGGAATGGCTACACCTTC.

The chain carries TRBV10-3 and TRBJ1-3; 7 positions match TRBD1. V lost 10 bases to trimming and J lost 0 bases; unmatched junction nucleotides: 12. The CDR3 has 16 residues. The germline gives CDR1 ENHRY, CDR2 SYGVKD. CDR3 nucleotides: TGTGCCAGCAGCTCACCTGGGACAGTCTCTGGAAACACCATATATTTT. It codes for CASSSPGTVSGNTIYF.

The V call is TRBV12-3 or TRBV12-4, the J call TRBJ1-5, with 11 bases that match TRBD1. V lost 5 bases to trimming and J lost 6 bases; unmatched junction nucleotides: 27. CDR3 length: 22 amino acids. The CDR3, as DNA: TGTGCCAGCAGTCCCACCGGGACAGGGGGAAGGGGCTACAGGGGAGTCAGTCAGCCCCAGCATTTT. Translating gives CASSPTGTGGRGYRGVSQPQHF.

V usage is TRBV13 and J usage is TRBJ1-2; no reliable D call. CDR3 length: 14 amino acids. With 8 bases removed from V and 1 base from J, the gap between germline ends came to 14 bases. CDR1 is PRHDT and CDR2 is FYEKMQ in the germline V gene (reference sequence). The CDR3 loop reads CASSPPSLNYGYTF. CDR3 bases: TGTGCCAGCTCACCACCCTCCCTTAACTATGGCTACACCTTC.

The chain joins TRBV11-2 to TRBJ2-1; D might be TRBD1 (5 bases). Germline CDR1 and CDR2: SGHAT and FQNNGV. This CDR3 has 12 amino acids. Trimming took 6 bases from V and 10 from J, leaving 13 bases between them. CDR3 protein: CASRSGIREQFF. The CDR3 DNA is TGTGCCAGCAGATCAGGGATCAGGGAGCAGTTCTTC.

This clonotype was recorded many times. The chain is built from TRBV7-9 and TRBJ1-2, with 7 positions matching TRBD1. Germline V CDR1 and CDR2: SEHNR, FQNEAQ (reference sequence). Trimming at V came to 5 bases and at J to 6 bases, leaving 6 bases not matched to a gene. This CDR3 spans 13 amino acids. This CDR3 reads CASSHRDSDGYTF. The DNA for the CDR3 is TGTGCCAGCAGCCACCGGGACAGTGATGGCTACACCTTC.

This clonotype was seen a few times. At one boundary the junction diverges from the germline segment, which might be a read error. The chain joins TRBV7-7 to TRBJ1-4, with TRBD1 matching over 9 bases. The CDR3 consists of 15 residues. Germline CDR1 is SSHAT and CDR2 is FNYEAQ (reference sequence). CDR3 DNA: TGTGCTAGCAGCTCCGGACAGGGGCTTAATGAAAAACTGTTTTTT. It is translated as CASSSGQGLNEKLFF. The full variable domain, its missing parts supplied by reference TRBV7-7 and TRBJ1-4, is GAGVSQSPRYKVTKRGQDVTLRCDPISSHATLYWYQQALGQGPEFLTYFNYEAQPDKSGLPSDRFSAERPEGSISTLTIQRTEQRDSAMYRCASSSGQGLNEKLFFGSGTQLSVL.

The V and J genes are TRBV2 and TRBJ1-4; no firm D call. The V end was cut by 8 bases, the J end by 0 bases, with 13 bases between. Germline V gene lookup returns CDR1 SNHLY and CDR2 FYNNEI. The CDR3 covers 15 residues. The CDR3: CASGKEAATNEKLFF. The CDR3 coding sequence is TGTGCCAGCGGAAAGGAAGCTGCAACTAATGAAAAACTGTTTTTT.

Many counts were recorded for this clonotype. The chain has TRBV19 and TRBJ1-2, with 8 bases lining up with TRBD1. In germline, CDR1 is LNHDA, CDR2 SQIVND (reference sequence). This CDR3 has 15 residues. J lost 8 bases, V lost 4 bases, and 12 bases had no gene match. CDR3 DNA sequence: TGTGCCAGTAGTACCTACCGGACAGGGCCGCGGGGCTACACCTTC. Protein product: CASSTYRTGPRGYTF.

This clonotype was counted ten times or more. V and J are TRBV5-5 and TRBJ2-3; the D is unclear. V was trimmed by 4 bases and J by 2 bases, leaving 8 bases between them. This CDR3 spans 13 amino acids. Looked up from germline, CDR1 is SGHKS and CDR2 is YYEKEE (reference sequence). CDR3 sequence: CASSPLYTDTQYF. The CDR3 DNA sequence: TGTGCCAGCAGCCCTCTTTACACAGATACGCAGTATTTT.

This rearrangement joins TRBV20-1 to TRBJ1-4; perhaps TRBD1 as D (6 bases). Germline CDR1 and CDR2: DFQATT and SNEGSKA (reference sequence). Between the trimmed V and J ends, which lost 6 bases and 4 bases, there was a span of 15 bases. This CDR3 is built from 14 residues. In DNA form, the CDR3 reads TGCAGTGCGGTCGACAGGCGGGATAATGAAAAACTGTTTTTT. This codes for CSAVDRRDNEKLFF.

V and J are TRBV18 and TRBJ2-7; 8 bases are a match to TRBD2. With 8 bases clipped from V and 6 bases from J, the junction kept 6 bases outside the gene matches. The CDR3 sequence is 12 residues long. CDR1 KGHSH and CDR2 LQKENI come from the germline V gene. The CDR3 DNA follows: TGTGCCAGCAGCCACCGGGAGGGCGAGCAGTACTTC. This gives the protein CASSHREGEQYF.

With respect to this clonotype: A read error may account for a junction end that differs from germline. This chain links TRBV19 with TRBJ1-6; 7 bases map to TRBD1. This CDR3 is 11 amino acids long. CDR1 is LNHDA, CDR2 SQIVND, per germline (reference sequence). CDR3 in DNA: TGTGCCAGTAGTGCTCGACAGGGAATATACTTT. Protein: CASSARQGIYF.

The count of this clonotype is one. The chain recombines TRBV7-9 with TRBJ2-7; 9 bases line up with TRBD1. V was clipped by 5 bases and J by 5 bases; unmatched bases: 13. This CDR3 spans 16 amino acids. Looked up from germline, CDR1 is SEHNR and CDR2 is FQNEAQ (reference sequence). Written as DNA, the CDR3 is TGTGCCAGCAGCCGTTCTACCGGGACAGGGTCTAACGAGCAGTACTTC. Translating gives CASSRSTGTGSNEQYF.